This passage covers 4 T cell receptor beta chains from one sample sequenced in a study of shared T cell receptors in the human thymus (dated by TCRdb to 2020 to 2023). Libraries came from the immunoSEQ multiplex PCR assay. TCRdb retrieved this table from immuneACCESS and kept in-frame rearrangements only. Not all clones are present; in checked studies, unresolved V genes account for under half, and no reason is known for the remainder. In all, the sample holds about 660,000 clones, and around 87% of those were seen once. 0.0095% to 0.012% of the sample is held by the ten biggest clonotypes. The same sample was also studied in work on human thymus T cells.

The sample taken for sequencing was thymocytes. The receptors here all came from a boy younger than two with a congenital heart defect. Donor details come from another sample of the same person, matched by shared clones.

This chain links TRBV7-2 with TRBJ2-1, with a weak D call TRBD1 (6 bases). Trimming stripped 5 bases from V and 2 bases from J, with 13 bases between. CDR1 and CDR2 (germline): SGHTA, FQGNSA. CDR3 size: 15 residues. The CDR3 DNA reads TGTGCCAGCAGCCATACAGGGTCCACCTACAATGAGCAGTTCTTC. Amino acid sequence: CASSHTGSTYNEQFF. Full variable domain (remainder filled in from reference TRBV7-2 and TRBJ2-1): GAGVSQSPSNKVTEKGKDVELRCDPISGHTALYWYRQSLGQGLEFLIYFQGNSAPDKSGLPSDRFSAERTGGSVSTLTIQRTQQEDSAVYLCASSHTGSTYNEQFFGPGTRLTVL.

This clone showed up just once. The V and J genes are TRBV5-1 and TRBJ2-7; no firm D call. Per germline, CDR1 SGHRS and CDR2 YFSETQ. The CDR3 sequence is 14 residues long. Deletions cut 0 bases from V and 3 bases from J, with 10 bases between. DNA of the CDR3: TGCGCCAGCAGCTTGGAACACACCCGCTACGAGCAGTACTTC. Protein product: CASSLEHTRYEQYF. Combining the CDR3 with reference TRBV5-1 and TRBJ2-7 gives the whole variable domain KAGVTQTPRYLIKTRGQQVTLSCSPISGHRSVSWYQQTPGQGLQFLFEYFSETQRNKGNFPGRFSGRQFSNSRSEMNVSTLELGDSALYLCASSLEHTRYEQYFGPGTRLTVT.

The rearrangement uses TRBV1 and TRBJ2-1; no DNA check was done on the table's D call, TRBD2. TRBV1 is reported as a pseudogene. The CDR3 covers 18 residues. The CDR3 DNA is TGCACCAGCAGCCACCGGAAAGATAGCGGGAGCTCCTACAATGAGCAGTTCTTC. Translating gives CTSSHRKDSGSSYNEQFF.

V usage is TRBV4-3 and J usage is TRBJ2-1; TRBD2 matches at 13 bases. The junction had 15 bases not matched to a gene; V was cut back by 1 base and J by 9 bases. Per the germline V gene, CDR1 is LGHNA and CDR2 is YSLEER. The CDR3 consists of 19 residues. CDR3 sequence: CASSQGTSGSIVCSGEQFF. CDR3 coding DNA: TGCGCCAGCAGCCAAGGGACTAGCGGGAGTATAGTTTGTTCGGGTGAGCAGTTCTTC.